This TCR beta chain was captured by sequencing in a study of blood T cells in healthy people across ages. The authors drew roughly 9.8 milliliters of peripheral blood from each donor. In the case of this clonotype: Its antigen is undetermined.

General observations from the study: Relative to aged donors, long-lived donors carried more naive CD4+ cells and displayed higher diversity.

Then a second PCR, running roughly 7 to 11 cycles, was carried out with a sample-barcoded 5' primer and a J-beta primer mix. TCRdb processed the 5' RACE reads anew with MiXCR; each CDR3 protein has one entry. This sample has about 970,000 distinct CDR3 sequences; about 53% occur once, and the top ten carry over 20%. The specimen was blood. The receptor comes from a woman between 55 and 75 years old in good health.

The CDR3 nucleotides are TGTGCCAGCAGCTTCCCTGAAGACCTCTATGGCTACACCTTC. As protein: CASSFPEDLYGYTF. The chain recombines TRBV7-2 with TRBJ1-2; D remains ambiguous. Per germline, CDR1 SGHTA and CDR2 FQGNSA. The CDR3 extends over 14 amino acids. With 3 bases removed from V and 4 bases from J, the gap between germline ends came to 12 bases. Complete variable domain (other parts from reference TRBV7-2 and TRBJ1-2): GAGVSQSPSNKVTEKGKDVELRCDPISGHTALYWYRQSLGQGLEFLIYFQGNSAPDKSGLPSDRFSAERTGGSVSTLTIQRTQQEDSAVYLCASSFPEDLYGYTFGSGTRLTVV.